These 19 T cell receptor beta chains originate from one sample sequenced in a study of blood T cell repertoires in COVID-19. The data were produced by immunoSEQ multiplex PCR, yet TCRdb's version contains in-frame clones alone and is incomplete. The repertoire holds around 480,000 clones, with about nine tenths as singletons. The sample consisted of PBMCs or T cells enriched from blood (not recorded which). These receptors were obtained from a young woman who had recovered from COVID-19.

V gene TRBV11-2 combines with J gene TRBJ2-1, with 8 bases that match TRBD2. Unmatched junction bases numbered 5, after V lost 1 base and J lost 6 bases. This CDR3 has 15 residues. CDR1 is SGHAT, CDR2 FQNNGV, per germline. CDR3 nucleotides: TGTGCCAGCAGCTTAGTCCGGGGGGGGTTCAATGAGCAGTTCTTC. This encodes CASSLVRGGFNEQFF.

The J gene is TRBJ1-1, the V gene TRBV15; tentative D call: TRBD1 (5 bases). V was pared by 1 base and J by 4 bases, with 13 bases between. Germline V gene sequence: CDR1 LNHNV, CDR2 YYDKDF (reference sequence). The CDR3 covers 15 residues. The CDR3 coding sequence is TGTGCCACCAGCAGAGTTCGAGGGGAGGGCACTGAAGCTTTCTTT. Protein sequence: CATSRVRGEGTEAFF.

The CDR3 here is CASSLGAGYEQYF. The CDR3 DNA sequence: TGTGCCAGCAGCTTAGGGGCAGGGTACGAGCAGTACTTC. The chain recombines TRBV11-2 with TRBJ2-7, with a tentative D call TRBD1 (5 bases). There are 13 residues in the CDR3. V lost 1 base to trimming and J lost 4 bases, with 8 bases between them. The germline V gene encodes CDR1 SGHAT and CDR2 FQNNGV. Filled out from reference TRBV11-2 and TRBJ2-7, the complete variable domain reads EAGVAQSPRYKIIEKRQSVAFWCNPISGHATLYWYQQILGQGPKLLIQFQNNGVVDDSQLPKDRFSAERLKGVDSTLKIQPAKLEDSAVYLCASSLGAGYEQYFGPGTRLTVT.

This clone was counted a few times. The gene calls are TRBV27 and TRBJ1-5; a weak D match, TRBD1 (6 bases). The CDR3 is 12 amino acids. The germline gives CDR1 MNHEY, CDR2 SMNVEV (reference sequence). The V end was cut by 7 bases, the J end by 4 bases, with 8 bases between. Written as DNA, the CDR3 is TGTGCCAGCAAGGGGGAGAATCAGCCCCAGCATTTT. Protein sequence: CASKGENQPQHF.

The chain uses TRBV5-1 and TRBJ1-2; 10 positions agree with TRBD1. This CDR3 has 17 residues. J was trimmed by 6 bases and V by 4 bases; bases with no gene match: 15. Germline V gene lookup returns CDR1 SGHRS and CDR2 YFSETQ. CDR3 bases: TGCGCCAGCAGCCCCGGCGGGGGGGACAGGGGAAAAGATGGCTACACCTTC. It encodes CASSPGGGDRGKDGYTF. Drawing the rest from reference TRBV5-1 and TRBJ1-2, the complete variable domain is KAGVTQTPRYLIKTRGQQVTLSCSPISGHRSVSWYQQTPGQGLQFLFEYFSETQRNKGNFPGRFSGRQFSNSRSEMNVSTLELGDSALYLCASSPGGGDRGKDGYTFGSGTRLTVV.

This sequence joins TRBV28 and TRBJ2-1, with 8 bases matching TRBD2. Germline assignment: CDR1 MDHEN and CDR2 SYDVKM. V trimming: 8 bases; J trimming: 4 bases; junction bases outside the gene matches: 7. This CDR3 region has 14 residues. Here the CDR3 DNA reads TGTGCCAGCGCCCGTGCGGGGGGTTACAATGAGCAGTTCTTC. Translated, it gives CASARAGGYNEQFF. The whole variable domain, remainder taken from reference TRBV28 and TRBJ2-1, is DVKVTQSSRYLVKRTGEKVFLECVQDMDHENMFWYRQDPGLGLRLIYFSYDVKMKEKGDIPEGYSVSREKKERFSLILESASTNQTSMYLCASARAGGYNEQFFGPGTRLTVL.

In the case of this clone: The same CDR3 also results from other DNA sequences found in this sample. The gene calls are TRBV30 and TRBJ1-3, with D possibly TRBD1 on 6 matching bases. This CDR3 comprises 13 residues. Germline V gene data show CDR1 as GTSNPN and CDR2 as SVGIG (reference sequence). The V end lost 2 bases, the J end lost 4 bases, and 9 bases lay between the germline ends. The CDR3 loop is CAWSQGTGNTIYF. CDR3 nucleotides: TGTGCCTGGAGTCAGGGGACCGGAAACACCATATATTTT.

Note on this clone: One end of the junction does not line up with germline, which may come from a read error. The chain couples TRBV2 to TRBJ1-2; 7 bases agree with TRBD1. The germline gives CDR1 SNHLY, CDR2 FYNNEI. The CDR3 runs to 15 residues. The CDR3 DNA sequence: TGTGCCAGCAGGGAAGGGACAGCAACCAACTATGGCTACACCTTC. This gives the protein CASREGTATNYGYTF.

This chain links TRBV9 with TRBJ2-5; 7 bases agree with TRBD2. Trimming cost V 2 bases and J 5 bases; bases outside gene matches: 9. This CDR3 comprises 15 residues. Germline V lookup: CDR1 SGDLS, CDR2 YYNGEE. CDR3 sequence (DNA): TGTGCCAGCAGCGTGTCTGGCGGGGGAAGGGAGACCCAGTACTTC. Translating it yields CASSVSGGGRETQYF.

The V gene is TRBV19, the J gene TRBJ2-7, with TRBD1 matching over 11 bases. The germline CDR1 and CDR2 sequences are LNHDA and SQIVND (reference sequence). The ends lost 6 bases at V and 2 bases at J; junction bases unmatched: 6. The CDR3 extends over 15 amino acids. The DNA for the CDR3 is TGTGCCAGTAGGGGACAGGGGGACGGGACCTACGAGCAGTACTTC. This encodes CASRGQGDGTYEQYF.

The genes are TRBV30 and TRBJ1-1; the match to TRBD1 covers 8 bases. This CDR3 region has 11 residues. Germline V gene sequence: CDR1 GTSNPN, CDR2 SVGIG (reference sequence). The trim removed 4 bases at V and 8 bases at J, leaving 3 bases unmatched. The CDR3 is CAWNRDREAFF. The CDR3 nucleotides are TGTGCCTGGAACCGGGACAGGGAAGCTTTCTTT.

CDR3 nucleotide sequence: TGCGCCAGCAGTTGGCAGGGGAATCAGCCCCAGCATTTT. It translates to CASSWQGNQPQHF. The rearrangement joins TRBV10-2 to TRBJ1-5, with a possible D match to TRBD1 (6 bases). The CDR3 totals 13 residues. V was cut by 5 bases and J by 4 bases, with 9 bases left in between. CDR1 is WSHSY, CDR2 SAAADI, per germline.

The chain employs TRBV15 and TRBJ2-1, with TRBD2 identical over 7 bases. This CDR3 comprises 14 residues. CDR1 and CDR2 (germline): LNHNV, YYDKDF (reference sequence). With V trimmed by 0 bases and J by 9 bases, 5 bases remained unmatched. CDR3 sequence reads: CATSRDPWEGEQFF. The CDR3, as DNA: TGTGCCACCAGCAGAGATCCTTGGGAGGGTGAGCAGTTCTTC.

The J gene is TRBJ1-5, the V gene TRBV9, with D possibly matching TRBD1 (5 bases). The CDR3 sequence is 13 residues long. V lost 0 bases and J lost 5, with 6 bases in between. The germline V gene encodes CDR1 SGDLS and CDR2 YYNGEE. CDR3 nucleotides: TGTGCCAGCAGCGTAGAAGGGGATCAGCCCCAGCATTTT. Its translation: CASSVEGDQPQHF.

The rearrangement joins TRBV7-2 to TRBJ2-5; 7 bases agree with TRBD1. In germline, CDR1 is SGHTA, CDR2 FQGNSA. The CDR3 covers 13 residues. Losses at the gene ends were 5 bases for V and 4 bases for J; bases not matched to a gene: 4. In DNA, the CDR3 is TGTGCCAGCAGCATCGAGGGGGCAGAGACCCAGTACTTC. This gives the protein CASSIEGAETQYF.

The J gene is TRBJ1-6, the V gene TRBV9; D is unclear. Trimming removed 0 bases from V and 13 bases from J, with 14 bases in between. Germline loops: CDR1 SGDLS, CDR2 YYNGEE. This CDR3 is 14 amino acids long. Here the CDR3 reads CASSVAQGGGPLHF. The CDR3 DNA follows: TGTGCCAGCAGCGTAGCTCAAGGAGGCGGGCCCCTCCACTTT.

As for this clone: Other DNA sequences of this sample code for an identical CDR3. The rearrangement uses TRBV5-4 and TRBJ2-6, with D unclear. CDR1 is SGHNT and CDR2 is YYREEE in the germline V gene (reference sequence). The CDR3 is made up of 15 amino acids. The V end lost 0 bases, the J end lost 0 bases, and 4 bases lay between the germline ends. In nucleotides, the CDR3 is TGTGCCAGCAGCTTGGCCGGCTCTGGGGCCAACGTCCTGACTTTC. This codes for CASSLAGSGANVLTF.

This clone was counted only a few times. V is TRBV28 and J is TRBJ1-5; 8 nucleotides agree with TRBD1. The ends lost 6 bases at V and 3 bases at J; junction bases unmatched: 7. Per germline, CDR1 MDHEN and CDR2 SYDVKM. The CDR3 is 15 amino acids. The CDR3 nucleotides read TGTGCCAGCAGCCGTCTACAGGGGGTCAATCAGCCCCAGCATTTT. This gives the protein CASSRLQGVNQPQHF.

The genes are TRBV4-1 and TRBJ1-5; 8 positions agree with TRBD1. CDR3 length: 17 residues. Germline CDR1 reads MGHRA; CDR2 reads YSYEKL. The trim removed 0 bases at V and 1 base at J, leaving 5 bases unmatched. CDR3 bases: TGCGCCAGCAGCCAAGAGGTGGCAGGGGGCAGCAATCAGCCCCAGCATTTT. It specifies CASSQEVAGGSNQPQHF.